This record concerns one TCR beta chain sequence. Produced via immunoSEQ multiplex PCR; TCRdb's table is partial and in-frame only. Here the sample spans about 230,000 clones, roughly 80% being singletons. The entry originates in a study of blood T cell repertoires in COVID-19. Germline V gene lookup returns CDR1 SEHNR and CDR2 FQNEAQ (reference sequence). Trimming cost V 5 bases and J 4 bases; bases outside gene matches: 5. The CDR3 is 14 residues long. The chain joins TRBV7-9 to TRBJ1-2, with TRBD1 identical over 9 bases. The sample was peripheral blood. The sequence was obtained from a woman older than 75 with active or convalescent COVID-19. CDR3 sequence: CASSEQGASYGYTF. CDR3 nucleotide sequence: TGTGCCAGCAGCGAACAGGGGGCGAGCTATGGCTACACCTTC.